This T cell receptor beta chain appears in the sequencing data of a study of vaccination effects on CD4 cells after COVID-19. CDR1 and CDR2 (germline): MRHNA, SNTAGT. Trimming took off 10 bases at V and 3 bases at J, with 21 bases between the two ends. The CDR3 sequence is 15 residues long. The repertoire was sequenced with immunoSEQ multiplex PCR; TCRdb's copy has only in-frame clones and lacks some. In the table there are approximately 44,000 clones, more than 65% of which are singletons. On this clone itself: The target antigen is unknown.

Antigen-specific CD4+ T cells expanded by the ViraFEST assay with viral peptide pools were then sequenced. The culture ran for around nine days, and then CD4+ T cells were isolated. The healthy vaccine recipients, who had no prior SARS-CoV-2 infection, showed negative nucleocapsid antibodies. IL-2 medium was substituted for half the medium on days 3 and 7. The sample here was CD4+ T cells from PBMCs cultured with HCoV-NL63 spike peptides, taken before COVID-19 vaccination. The chain employs TRBV6-4 and TRBJ2-5; possibly TRBD1 or TRBD2 for D (5 bases each). The sequence was collected from a human donor who received a COVID-19 vaccine. DNA of the CDR3: TGTGCCATCAGAGGGAGAGGGGTCATGGAAGAGACCCAGTACTTC. Translation gives CAIRGRGVMEETQYF.